This TCR beta chain was obtained from a study of regulatory T cells in long-lasting Graves disease. This clonotype has ten or more counts. Its antigen is undetermined. The CDR3 has 19 residues. CDR1 SGHRS and CDR2 YFSETQ come from the germline V gene. V lost 2 bases and J 5 bases, leaving 25 bases between the germline ends. General study points: Fewer public clonotypes were shared by new patients (around 1,000) than by persistent patients (about 2,500).

Described time point: newly diagnosed GD, antithyroid drugs for less than 3 months. Extracted PBMC RNA gave rise to the TCR library. An endocrinology unit in Xi'an, China, supplied the patients. Libraries of TCR beta came from iRepertoire HTBI primers plus Arm-PCR of CDR3 regions. Original methodology: The identification of 60 or so TRBV and approximately 15 TRBJ segments was made across samples. TCRdb redid the calling of the multiplex PCR reads with MiXCR, one entry per CDR3 protein. The V and J calls were not made by the authors but by TCRdb's processing. The repertoire holds roughly 250,000 distinct CDR3 sequences, with under 20% as singletons. The sample was also linked to a second study, of T cells in Graves' hyperthyroidism and ophthalmopathy. From that study: Stable disease denoted Graves' hyperthyroidism without ophthalmopathy progression within 18 months.

The sample here was peripheral blood mononuclear cells (PBMCs), taken at new diagnosis, from a patient treated with antithyroid drugs. The V gene is TRBV5-1, the J gene TRBJ2-2; D call uncertain. This receptor was obtained from a woman in her thirties with Graves disease. CDR3 amino acids: CASSFTDEFPVVYTGELFF. The DNA for the CDR3 is TGCGCCAGCAGCTTCACAGATGAATTCCCGGTAGTATATACCGGGGAGCTGTTTTTT.